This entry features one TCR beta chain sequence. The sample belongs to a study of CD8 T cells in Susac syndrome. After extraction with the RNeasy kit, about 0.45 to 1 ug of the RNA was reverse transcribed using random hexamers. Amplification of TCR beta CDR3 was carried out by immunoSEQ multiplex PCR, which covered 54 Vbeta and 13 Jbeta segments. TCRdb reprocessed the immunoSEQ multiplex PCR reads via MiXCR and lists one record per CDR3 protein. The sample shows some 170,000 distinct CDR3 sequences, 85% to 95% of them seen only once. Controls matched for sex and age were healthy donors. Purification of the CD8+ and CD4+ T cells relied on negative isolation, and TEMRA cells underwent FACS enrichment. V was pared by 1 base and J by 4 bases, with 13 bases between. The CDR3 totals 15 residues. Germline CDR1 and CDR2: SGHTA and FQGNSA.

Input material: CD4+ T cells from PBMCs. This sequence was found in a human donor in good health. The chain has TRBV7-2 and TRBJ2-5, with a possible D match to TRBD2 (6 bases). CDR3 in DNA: TGTGCCAGCAGCTTAGGGGTTAGCGGTAGAGAGACCCAGTACTTC. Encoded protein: CASSLGVSGRETQYF.